The T cell receptor beta chain under discussion was sequenced for a study of CD8+ T cells in alopecia areata. Study as a whole: Percent of scalp involved defined treated patients' severity scores. Study-wide points: Higher clonality was seen in lesional scalp than in normal scalp, especially in alopecia totalis/universalis.

Trimming at V came to 4 bases and at J to 4 bases, leaving 6 bases not matched to a gene. The germline gives CDR1 SEHNR, CDR2 FQNEAQ (reference sequence). The CDR3 spans 14 residues. About this clone itself: As yet, its antigen is unknown.

Treatment reported: oral pan-JAK inhibitor, 5-10 mg twice daily. Collection of lesional scalp punch biopsies and peripheral blood was performed in alopecia areata patients. As the sequencing template, cDNA was produced by extracting RNA and reverse transcribing it. This table comes from immunoSEQ multiplex PCR, and its TCRdb copy is limited to in-frame clones, with some not included. The table has under 200,000 clones, 60% to 75% seen once; the top ten hold 12% to 15%. The chain carries TRBV7-9 and TRBJ2-5; 7 nucleotides agree with TRBD1. The sample here was CD4+ T cells sorted from blood, taken at week 24, from a patient treated with tofacitinib. The receptor comes from a human donor with alopecia areata. CDR3 nucleotide sequence: TGTGCCAGCAGCTCGACAGGGATTTTAGAGACCCAGTACTTC. This encodes CASSSTGILETQYF.